Below, 25 T cell receptor beta chains from the same sample are listed, as sequenced in a study of T cell changes during pregnancy in multiple sclerosis. TCRdb's copy holds only in-frame clones and misses some; the assay was immunoSEQ multiplex PCR. The sample records tens of thousands of clones, 85% to 95% being singletons. This material consisted of peripheral blood, taken in the third trimester of pregnancy. These receptors were obtained from a female donor in good health, enrolled as a control in a pregnancy study.

The chain links TRBV30 to TRBJ2-3, with 8 bases aligning to TRBD2. V dropped 3 bases and J dropped 2; count of bases not matched to a gene: 4. The CDR3 totals 14 residues. Germline CDR1 is GTSNPN and CDR2 is SVGIG (reference sequence). For the CDR3, the DNA is TGTGCCTGGAGCGGACTAGCTATCACAGATACGCAGTATTTT. It codes for CAWSGLAITDTQYF.

The chain has TRBV7-9 and TRBJ2-3; TRBD2 aligns across 10 bases. The CDR3 extends over 15 amino acids. The germline V gene has CDR1 SEHNR and CDR2 FQNEAQ (reference sequence). V lost 5 bases to trimming and J lost 2 bases; unmatched junction nucleotides: 4. CDR3 nucleotide sequence: TGTGCCAGCAGCCTAGGGACTAGCGACACAGATACGCAGTATTTT. Amino acid sequence: CASSLGTSDTDTQYF.

The CDR3 coding sequence is TGCGCCAGTCCCGACAGGGGCAATCAGCCCCAGCATTTT. Translating gives CASPDRGNQPQHF. The V call is TRBV5-1, the J call TRBJ1-5, with TRBD1 identical over 7 bases. The CDR3 is 13 amino acids. Trimming removed 8 bases from V and 2 bases from J; junction bases left unmatched: 4. Germline-derived CDR1 and CDR2 are SGHRS and YFSETQ. Based on the CDR3 plus reference TRBV5-1 and TRBJ1-5, the full variable domain is KAGVTQTPRYLIKTRGQQVTLSCSPISGHRSVSWYQQTPGQGLQFLFEYFSETQRNKGNFPGRFSGRQFSNSRSEMNVSTLELGDSALYLCASPDRGNQPQHFGDGTRLSIL.

The chain recombines TRBV5-4 with TRBJ2-3; 9 bases are a match to TRBD2. The CDR3 runs 14 residues. Germline V gene sequence: CDR1 SGHNT, CDR2 YYREEE (reference sequence). V gave up 1 base and J gave up 10 bases; unmatched junction bases: 7. In DNA, the CDR3 is TGTGCCAGCAGCTTGCCTAGCGGGACCTCTGCGCAGTATTTT. Amino acid sequence: CASSLPSGTSAQYF.

This chain uses TRBV29-1 with TRBJ2-3; 7 nucleotides agree with TRBD2. The V gene's germline CDR1 is SQVTM and CDR2 ANQGSEA. This CDR3 is 14 amino acids long. V lost 3 bases to trimming and J lost 2 bases; unmatched junction nucleotides: 5. The CDR3 DNA reads TGCAGCGTTGACCAGGGAGGGGACACAGATACGCAGTATTTT. It codes for CSVDQGGDTDTQYF.

This sequence joins TRBV27 and TRBJ1-5; D ambiguous. V dropped 6 bases and J dropped 3 bases, with 12 bases sitting between them. The CDR3 has 14 residues. The germline V gene has CDR1 MNHEY and CDR2 SMNVEV (reference sequence). This CDR3 is CASRRSDINQPQHF. The CDR3 region has the DNA TGTGCCAGCAGGAGATCAGACATCAATCAGCCCCAGCATTTT.

The chain is built from TRBV6-5 and TRBJ1-6; 7 bases fit TRBD1. J was trimmed by 7 bases and V by 0 bases; bases with no gene match: 3. Germline CDR1 reads MNHEY; CDR2 reads SVGAGI. This CDR3 comprises 15 residues. CDR3 in amino acids: CASSYSGQTNSPLHF. CDR3 DNA: TGTGCCAGCAGTTACTCGGGACAGACGAATTCACCCCTCCACTTT.

Only one count was recorded for this clone. The sample contains more than one DNA sequence encoding this CDR3. The chain employs TRBV10-3 and TRBJ2-7; 9 bases are shared with TRBD1. V lost 3 bases, J lost 3 bases, and 3 bases stayed unmatched. Germline V gene data show CDR1 as ENHRY and CDR2 as SYGVKD. This CDR3 has 14 residues. This CDR3 reads CAISESGQGYEQYF. CDR3 DNA: TGTGCCATCAGTGAATCGGGACAGGGCTACGAGCAGTACTTC.

This clone came up once. J is TRBJ1-2 and V is TRBV9; D is ambiguous. Germline-derived CDR1 and CDR2 are SGDLS and YYNGEE. The CDR3 runs to 14 residues. V dropped 0 bases and J dropped 4 bases, with 10 bases sitting between them. CDR3 protein: CASSVGGQSYGYTF. The CDR3, as DNA: TGTGCCAGCAGCGTAGGCGGCCAAAGCTATGGCTACACCTTC.

V is TRBV5-3 and J is TRBJ2-7, with TRBD2 matching over 7 bases. TRBV5-3 is known as an ORF, though its function is uncertain. The CDR3 consists of 14 residues. V lost 4 bases, J lost 5 bases, and 9 bases stayed unmatched. This CDR3 is CARSNGTTGDEQYF. The CDR3 coding sequence is TGTGCCAGAAGCAACGGGACTACGGGTGACGAGCAGTACTTC.

The chain links TRBV30 to TRBJ1-1, with D tentatively TRBD1 (6 bases). Germline loops: CDR1 GTSNPN, CDR2 SVGIG (reference sequence). Trimming removed 0 bases at V and 5 bases at J, with 13 bases between. The CDR3 loop spans 14 amino acids. The chain's CDR3 is CAWSVSGGWTEAFF. CDR3 sequence (DNA): TGTGCCTGGAGTGTATCTGGGGGCTGGACTGAAGCTTTCTTT.

The chain joins TRBV6-1 to TRBJ2-7; 9 bases are shared with TRBD1. J gave up 4 bases and V 0 bases, and 4 bases lay outside the gene matches. The CDR3 covers 15 residues. In germline, CDR1 is MNHNS, CDR2 SASEGT. CDR3 residues: CASSEAGTGKYEQYF. CDR3 bases: TGTGCCAGCAGTGAAGCCGGGACAGGGAAATACGAGCAGTACTTC.

This clone was seen just once. The chain joins TRBV5-1 to TRBJ2-5, with a weak D call TRBD2 (6 bases). The CDR3 consists of 14 residues. With 0 bases removed from V and 1 base from J, the gap between germline ends came to 7 bases. The germline CDR1 and CDR2 sequences are SGHRS and YFSETQ. The CDR3 spells CASSLVGGQETQYF. The CDR3 bases are TGCGCCAGCAGCTTGGTGGGGGGCCAAGAGACCCAGTACTTC.

The rearrangement joins TRBV18 to TRBJ1-4; 7 positions match TRBD1. Trimming at V came to 3 bases and at J to 3 bases, leaving 7 bases not matched to a gene. Per the germline V gene, CDR1 is KGHSH and CDR2 is LQKENI. This CDR3 region has 16 residues. CDR3 in DNA: TGTGCCAGCTCACCTCCAGGGCAGGGGGCTAATGAAAAACTGTTTTTT. It specifies CASSPPGQGANEKLFF.

In its sample, this clone was seen once. The chain recombines TRBV5-1 with TRBJ1-2; TRBD1 aligns across 9 bases. The junction had 3 bases not matched to a gene; V was cut back by 2 bases and J by 4 bases. The CDR3 runs to 14 residues. Germline CDR1 is SGHRS and CDR2 is YFSETQ. CDR3 in DNA: TGCGCCAGCAGCTTTCGACAGGGGGGCTATGGCTACACCTTC. It translates to CASSFRQGGYGYTF.

The CDR3 here is CASSLEREAGELFF. The CDR3 DNA follows: TGTGCCAGCAGCTTAGAGCGGGAGGCCGGGGAGCTGTTTTTT. The chain couples TRBV7-2 to TRBJ2-2; 9 bases are shared with TRBD2. Trimming took 1 base from V and 6 from J; bases not matched to a gene: 0. Germline V gene sequence: CDR1 SGHTA, CDR2 FQGNSA. The CDR3 is 14 residues long.

CDR3 loop: CASSQGVGGEQYF. In nucleotides, the CDR3 is TGCGCCAGCAGCCAAGGGGTGGGAGGCGAGCAGTACTTC. The chain employs TRBV4-3 and TRBJ2-7; tentative D call: TRBD2 (6 bases). V was trimmed by 1 base and J by 6 bases, leaving 10 bases between them. The CDR3 is made up of 13 amino acids. The germline CDR1 and CDR2 sequences are LGHNA and YSLEER.

The gene calls are TRBV6-5 and TRBJ2-7; 9 bases map to TRBD2. The CDR3 spans 14 residues. Germline V gives CDR1 MNHEY, CDR2 SVGAGI. The trim removed 7 bases at V and 3 bases at J, leaving 7 bases unmatched. CDR3 region: CASTRSGRNYEQYF. The CDR3, as DNA: TGTGCCAGCACCAGAAGCGGGAGGAACTACGAGCAGTACTTC.

The chain joins TRBV4-1 to TRBJ1-5; tentatively, D is TRBD1 (5 bases). V lost 4 bases and J 4 bases, leaving 17 bases between the germline ends. Germline CDR1 is MGHRA and CDR2 is YSYEKL. The CDR3 is made up of 16 amino acids. The CDR3 bases are TGCGCCAGCAGCCCTGGCGGGGCAGGGCAAAATCAGCCCCAGCATTTT. This translates into CASSPGGAGQNQPQHF.

V usage is TRBV7-6 and J usage is TRBJ2-7; D might be TRBD2 (6 bases). The ends were cut back, 8 bases at V and 7 bases at J, with 15 bases in the middle. CDR3 length equals 12 residues. Germline V gene sequence: CDR1 SGHVS, CDR2 FNYEAQ. The chain's CDR3 is CASPRGPREQYF. In DNA, the CDR3 is TGTGCCAGCCCGCGGGGCCCTAGGGAGCAGTACTTC.

The chain joins TRBV6-1 to TRBJ1-2, with D perhaps TRBD1 (5 bases). The CDR3 sequence is 17 residues long. Germline CDR1 and CDR2: MNHNS and SASEGT. V shed 2 bases and J shed 7 bases, with 23 bases lying between them. The CDR3 region has the DNA TGTGCCAGCAGTGAAAGCTTGCAGGGTTATAAATTCGGTGGCTACACCTTC. Translating it yields CASSESLQGYKFGGYTF.

This clone was observed a single time. The chain employs TRBV7-9 and TRBJ2-3, with 8 nucleotides matching TRBD1. The CDR3 consists of 18 residues. Germline V gene data show CDR1 as SEHNR and CDR2 as FQNEAQ (reference sequence). The V and J ends lost 2 bases and 4 bases, in that order; junction bases with no gene match: 14. In DNA form, the CDR3 reads TGTGCCAGCAGCTTAAATTTTATAGGACAGGGTAATTCAGATACGCAGTATTTT. This translates into CASSLNFIGQGNSDTQYF.

V usage is TRBV7-9 and J usage is TRBJ2-2; TRBD2 is a possible D gene (6 bases). Looked up from germline, CDR1 is SEHNR and CDR2 is FQNEAQ (reference sequence). V was pared by 2 bases and J by 3 bases, with 16 bases between. This CDR3 is built from 17 residues. CDR3: CASSLLRASDHTGELFF. The CDR3 DNA reads TGTGCCAGCAGCTTACTTCGGGCTAGCGATCACACCGGGGAGCTGTTTTTT.

The gene calls are TRBV19 and TRBJ2-3; possible D gene TRBD2, 6 bases. From germline, CDR1 is LNHDA and CDR2 SQIVND (reference sequence). Trimming took off 3 bases at V and 2 bases at J, with 9 bases between the two ends. This CDR3 has 14 amino acids. DNA of the CDR3: TGTGCCAGTAGTATGGGACTGGCCACAGATACGCAGTATTTT. It specifies CASSMGLATDTQYF.

The chain combines TRBV6-6 with TRBJ1-5, with 9 bases that match TRBD1. Trimming cost V 0 bases and J 5 bases; bases outside gene matches: 2. Looked up from germline, CDR1 is MNHNY and CDR2 is SVGAGI (reference sequence). This CDR3 has 15 amino acids. The CDR3 here is CASSYSRTGDQPQHF. The DNA of the CDR3 is TGTGCCAGCAGTTACTCGAGGACAGGGGATCAGCCCCAGCATTTT.